The clone carrying this TCR beta chain has at least ten counts. What it binds is not known. The ends were cut back, 0 bases at V and 5 bases at J, with 10 bases in the middle. CDR3 size: 15 residues. CDR1 and CDR2 from the germline V gene are SEHNR and FQNEAQ (reference sequence). This specimen belongs to a study of blood T cells in healthy people across ages. Overall study results and limits: More naive CD4+ cells and higher diversity were found in long-lived than in aged donors. CMV status of donors was not determined, possibly confounding expanded clonotype changes.

No fewer than 7 million PBMCs went into each sample. Through a sample-barcoded 5' primer and a J-beta primer mix, a second PCR was run for 7 to 11 cycles. Each CDR3 protein is one row after TCRdb ran MiXCR on the 5' RACE reads. The sample lists over 500,000 distinct CDR3 sequences, around a quarter occurring once. These sequences were also reported in another study, on T cells of mothers and their children. Turning to that study: Related mother-child pairs shared slightly more overlap than unrelated pairs, but the difference was non-significant.

Material for sequencing was blood. This chain joins TRBV7-9 and TRBJ2-2; D may be TRBD2 (5 bases). The TCR sequence derives from a boy under 10 years old in good health. CDR3 amino acids: CASSLARAVTGELFF. The CDR3 bases are TGTGCCAGCAGCTTAGCGCGGGCCGTTACCGGGGAGCTGTTTTTT.